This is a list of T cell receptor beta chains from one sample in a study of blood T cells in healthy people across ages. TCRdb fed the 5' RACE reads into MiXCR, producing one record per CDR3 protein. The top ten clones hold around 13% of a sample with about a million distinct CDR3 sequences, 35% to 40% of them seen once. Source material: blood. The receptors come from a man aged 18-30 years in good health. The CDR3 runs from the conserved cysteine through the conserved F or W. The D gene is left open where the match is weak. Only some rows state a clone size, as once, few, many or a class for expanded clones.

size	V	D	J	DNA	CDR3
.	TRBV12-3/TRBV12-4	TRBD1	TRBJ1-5	TGTGCCAGCAGTCCAGGACAGGGATGGAATCAGCCCCAGCATTTT	CASSPGQGWNQPQHF
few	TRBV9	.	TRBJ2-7	TGTGCCAGCAGCGTAGTCGGGAATTACAATGAGCAGTACTTC	CASSVVGNYNEQYF
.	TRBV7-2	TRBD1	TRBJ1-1	TGTGCCAGCAGCTTAGAGAGGGACAGGGAGCCTTTCTTT	CASSLERDREPFF
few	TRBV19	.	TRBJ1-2	TGTGCCAGTAGTATCGCCGGACCGATCTATGGCTACACCTTC	CASSIAGPIYGYTF
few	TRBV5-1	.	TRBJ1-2	TGCGCCAGCAGCTTGGTAGGGACCCAGAGGGGCTACACCTTC	CASSLVGTQRGYTF
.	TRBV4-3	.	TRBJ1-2	TGCGCCAGCAGCCACGGAGGACAGTGGTGGGTTGACTACACCTTC	CASSHGGQWWVDYTF
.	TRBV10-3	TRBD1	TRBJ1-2	TGTGCCATCAGTGAAGGGGGGGACAGCTATGGCTACACCTTC	CAISEGGDSYGYTF
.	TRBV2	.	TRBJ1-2	TGTGCCAGCAGTACAGAGACATCCTATGGCTACACCTTC	CASSTETSYGYTF
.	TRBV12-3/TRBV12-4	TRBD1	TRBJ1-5	TGTGCCAGCAGTTTAGGACAGGGGTCCGTTCAGCCCCAGCATTTT	CASSLGQGSVQPQHF
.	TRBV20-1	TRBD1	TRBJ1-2	TGCAGTGCTAGTCCTGAGGGGGCGCAGTCTGAAGACAACTATGGCTACACCTTC	CSASPEGAQSEDNYGYTF